The source of this T cell receptor beta chain is a study of blood T cell repertoires in COVID-19. About the research overall: In each case, the material was cDNA or gDNA derived from T cells, B-cell-depleted T cells, or PBMCs.

The ends were cut back, 0 bases at V and 4 bases at J, with 10 bases in the middle. The V gene's germline CDR1 is SGHKS and CDR2 YYEKEE (reference sequence). This CDR3 is 14 amino acids long. Cohort 3 recovery required two negative PCRs, clearance, or symptom resolution. Original processing methods: Reference gene primer amplification yielded estimated nucleated cell counts. The protocol was immunoSEQ multiplex PCR, while the TCRdb copy is restricted to in-frame clones and leaves out a portion. For V, J and clone size, that table is used; D and trimming come from the DNA. The data show almost 250,000 clones, 75% to 90% seen once.

The source of this sequence is a woman aged 30 to 39 who had recovered from COVID-19. J is TRBJ1-1 and V is TRBV5-5; D ambiguous. Sequenced input: PBMCs or T cells enriched from blood (not recorded which). DNA of the CDR3: TGTGCCAGCAGCTTGGGAGGGTCAGTCACTGAAGCTTTCTTT. It encodes CASSLGGSVTEAFF.